The sequence of this T cell receptor beta chain was determined in a study of graft-versus-host responses after intestinal transplantation. Study summary: Once they had received anti-thymocyte globulin induction, all recipients took tacrolimus and steroids for 2 to 4 years.

Clones were read by immunoSEQ multiplex PCR, and TCRdb kept only the in-frame ones, dropping some. Of 77,000 or so clones in the sample, about nine tenths were seen once. The count of this clone is one. The antigen remains unidentified. The CDR3 is made up of 18 amino acids. CDR1 and CDR2 (germline): SGHVT, SQSDAQ. V was clipped by 1 base and J by 0 bases; unmatched bases: 11. Notes on the study in general: High graft-versus-host to host-versus-graft T cell clonal ratios marked allografts of patients with graft-donor macrochimerism. In recipient marrow, GvH clones were found, and some appeared first in ileum or blood. The highest levels of circulating GvH clones went along with early declines in HvG clones after transplant.

This clonotype was obtained from a human patient who received an intestinal transplant, so some T cells may come from the graft donor. Sequenced material: PBMCs, taken 98 days after intestinal transplantation. This sequence joins TRBV7-4 and TRBJ2-7, with 8 positions matching TRBD2. The DNA for the CDR3 is TGTGCCAGCAGCTTAGTATGCCTAGCGGGTAGGAGCTCCTACGAGCAGTACTTC. It encodes CASSLVCLAGRSSYEQYF.